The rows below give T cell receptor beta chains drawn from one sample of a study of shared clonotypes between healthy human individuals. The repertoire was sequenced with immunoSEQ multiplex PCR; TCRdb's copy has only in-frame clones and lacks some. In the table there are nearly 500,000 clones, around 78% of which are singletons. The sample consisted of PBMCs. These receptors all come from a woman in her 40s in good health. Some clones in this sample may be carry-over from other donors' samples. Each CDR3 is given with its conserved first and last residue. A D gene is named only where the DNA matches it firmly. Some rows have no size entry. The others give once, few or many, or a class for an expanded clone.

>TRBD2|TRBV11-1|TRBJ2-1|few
CASSLQGVGLAGVNEQFF
TGTGCCAGCAGCCTCCAAGGCGTAGGACTAGCGGGAGTAAATGAGCAGTTCTTC
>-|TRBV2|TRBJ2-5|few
CASNRLAGLQGETQYF
TGTGCCAGCAACAGACTGGCGGGGCTGCAAGGAGAGACCCAGTACTTC
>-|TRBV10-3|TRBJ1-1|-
CAISERTDNTEAFF
TGTGCCATCAGTGAAAGGACAGACAACACTGAAGCTTTCTTT
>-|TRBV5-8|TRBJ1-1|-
CASSPVYAGHTEAFF
TGTGCCAGCAGCCCCGTTTATGCGGGGCACACTGAAGCTTTCTTT
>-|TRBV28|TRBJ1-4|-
CASSLGGSNEKLFF
TGTGCCAGCAGTTTAGGGGGATCTAATGAAAAACTGTTTTTT
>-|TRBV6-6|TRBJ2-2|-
CASSLPTSGELFF
TGTGCCAGCAGTCTTCCGACCTCCGGGGAGCTGTTTTTT
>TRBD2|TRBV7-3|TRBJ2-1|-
CASSTGLAGVDEQFF
TGTGCCAGCAGCACGGGACTAGCGGGAGTCGATGAGCAGTTCTTC
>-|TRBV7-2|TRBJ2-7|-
CASSLSVVGEQYF
TGTGCCAGCAGCCTGAGCGTTGTGGGGGAGCAGTACTTC
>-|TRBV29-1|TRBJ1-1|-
CSGGQMNTEAFF
TGCAGCGGCGGACAAATGAACACTGAAGCTTTCTTT
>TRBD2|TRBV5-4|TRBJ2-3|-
CASSLASGSTDTQYF
TGTGCCAGCAGCTTGGCTAGCGGGAGTACAGATACGCAGTATTTT
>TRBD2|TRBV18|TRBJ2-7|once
CASSPSLLAAYEQYF
TGTGCCAGCTCACCAAGCCTACTAGCGGCCTACGAGCAGTACTTC
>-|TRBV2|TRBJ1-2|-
CASSDTAPNYGYTF
TGTGCCAGCAGTGATACAGCTCCTAACTATGGCTACACCTTC
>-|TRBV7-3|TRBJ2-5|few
CASSVSSGETQYF
TGTGCCAGCAGCGTCAGCTCTGGAGAGACCCAGTACTTC
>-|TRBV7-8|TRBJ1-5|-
CASSPRSAEGPQHF
TGTGCCAGCAGCCCCCGATCGGCCGAGGGGCCCCAGCATTTT
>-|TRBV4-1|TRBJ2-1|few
CASSHPGKSHEQFF
TGCGCCAGCAGCCACCCGGGGAAGAGTCATGAGCAGTTCTTC
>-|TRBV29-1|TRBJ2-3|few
CSVDQGDTQYF
TGCAGCGTTGATCAGGGGGATACGCAGTATTTT
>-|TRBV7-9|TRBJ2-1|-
CASSLAGSWVEQFF
TGTGCCAGCAGCTTAGCAGGTTCATGGGTTGAGCAGTTCTTC
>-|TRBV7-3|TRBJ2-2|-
CASSFDLNTGELFF
TGTGCCAGCAGCTTTGACTTGAACACCGGGGAGCTGTTTTTT
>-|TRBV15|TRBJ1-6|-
CATSRAVDNSPLHF
TGTGCCACCAGCAGAGCAGTCGATAATTCACCCCTCCACTTT
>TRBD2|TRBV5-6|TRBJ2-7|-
CASSLAGTSNSYEQYF
TGTGCCAGCAGCTTGGCCGGGACTAGCAATAGTTACGAGCAGTACTTC
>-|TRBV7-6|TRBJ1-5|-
CASSAPAGGLSNQPQHF
TGTGCCAGCAGCGCCCCCGCGGGGGGCCTGTCGAATCAGCCCCAGCATTTT
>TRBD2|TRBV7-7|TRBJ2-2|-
CASSQGWKGGSTGELFF
TGTGCCAGCAGCCAAGGGTGGAAGGGAGGGTCCACCGGGGAGCTGTTTTTT
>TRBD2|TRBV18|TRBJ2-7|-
CASSPGEGEQYF
TGTGCCAGCTCGCCCGGGGAGGGCGAGCAGTACTTC
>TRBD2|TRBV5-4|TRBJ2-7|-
CASSLASGRGHEQYF
TGTGCCAGCAGCTTGGCTAGCGGGAGGGGCCACGAGCAGTACTTC
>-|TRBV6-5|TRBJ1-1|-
CASSYSIQATEAFF
TGTGCCAGCAGTTACTCGATACAGGCCACTGAAGCTTTCTTT
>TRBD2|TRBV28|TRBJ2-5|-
CASSSHKIAGGLRETQYF
TGTGCCAGCAGTTCCCATAAAATAGCGGGAGGTCTAAGAGAGACCCAGTACTTC
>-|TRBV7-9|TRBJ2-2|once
CASSLGAATGELFF
TGTGCCAGCAGCTTAGGGGCAGCCACCGGGGAGCTGTTTTTT
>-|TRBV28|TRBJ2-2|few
CASSLGAPGELFF
TGTGCCAGCAGTTTAGGGGCCCCCGGGGAGCTGTTCTTT
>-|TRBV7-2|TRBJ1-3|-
CASSLAQTVSGNTIYF
TGTGCCAGCAGCTTAGCGCAAACGGTCTCTGGAAACACCATATATTTT
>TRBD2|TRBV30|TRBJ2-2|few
CAWGIAGDTGELFF
TGTGCCTGGGGTATAGCGGGAGACACCGGGGAGCTGTTTTTT
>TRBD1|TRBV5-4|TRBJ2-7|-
CASSVPGQGTDEQYF
TGTGCCAGCAGCGTTCCGGGACAGGGAACTGACGAGCAGTACTTC
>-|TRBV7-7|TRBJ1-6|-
CASSLKYNSPLHF
TGTGCCAGCAGCTTGAAGTATAATTCACCCCTCCACTTT
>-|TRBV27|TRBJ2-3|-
CASSLWDTDTQYF
TGTGCCAGCAGTTTATGGGACACAGATACGCAGTATTTT
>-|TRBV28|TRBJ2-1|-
CATGGPPAYNEQFF
TGTGCCACCGGGGGGCCCCCCGCCTACAATGAGCAGTTCTTC